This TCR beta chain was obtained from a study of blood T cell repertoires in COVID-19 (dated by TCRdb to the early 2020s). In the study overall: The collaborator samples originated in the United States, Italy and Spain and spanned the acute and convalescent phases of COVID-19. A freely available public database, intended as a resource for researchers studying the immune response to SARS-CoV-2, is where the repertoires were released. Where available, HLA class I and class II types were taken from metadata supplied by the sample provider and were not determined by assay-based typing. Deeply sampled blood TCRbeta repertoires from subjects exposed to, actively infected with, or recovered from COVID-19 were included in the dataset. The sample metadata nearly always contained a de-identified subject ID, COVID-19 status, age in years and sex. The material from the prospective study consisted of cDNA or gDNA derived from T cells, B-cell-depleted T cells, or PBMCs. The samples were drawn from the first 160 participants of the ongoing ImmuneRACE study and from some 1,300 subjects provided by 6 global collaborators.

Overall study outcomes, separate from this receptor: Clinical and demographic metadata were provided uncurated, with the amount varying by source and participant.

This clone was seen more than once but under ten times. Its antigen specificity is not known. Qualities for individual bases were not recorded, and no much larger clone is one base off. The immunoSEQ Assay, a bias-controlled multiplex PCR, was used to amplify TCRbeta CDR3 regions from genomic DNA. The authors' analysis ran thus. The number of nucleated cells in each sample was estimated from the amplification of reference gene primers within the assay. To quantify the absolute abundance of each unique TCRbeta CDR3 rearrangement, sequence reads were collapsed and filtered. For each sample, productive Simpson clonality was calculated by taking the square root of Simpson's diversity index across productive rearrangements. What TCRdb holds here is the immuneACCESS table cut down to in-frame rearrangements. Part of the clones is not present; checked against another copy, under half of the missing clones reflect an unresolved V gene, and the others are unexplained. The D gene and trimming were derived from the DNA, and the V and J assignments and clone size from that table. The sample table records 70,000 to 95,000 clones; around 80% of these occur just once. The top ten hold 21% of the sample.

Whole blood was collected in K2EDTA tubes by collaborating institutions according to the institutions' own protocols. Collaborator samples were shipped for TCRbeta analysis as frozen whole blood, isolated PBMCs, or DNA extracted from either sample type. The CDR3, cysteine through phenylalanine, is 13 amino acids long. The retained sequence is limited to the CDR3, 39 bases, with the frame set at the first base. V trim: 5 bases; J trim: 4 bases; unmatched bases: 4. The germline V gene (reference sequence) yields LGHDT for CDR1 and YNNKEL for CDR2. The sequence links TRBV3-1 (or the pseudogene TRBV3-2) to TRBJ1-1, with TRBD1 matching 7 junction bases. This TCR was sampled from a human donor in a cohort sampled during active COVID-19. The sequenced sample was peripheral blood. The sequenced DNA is TGTGCCAGCAGCAGGGGGCGGATCACTGAAGCTTTCTTT. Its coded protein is CASSRGRITEAFF.